The T cell receptor (beta chain) described here comes from a study of CD4+ T cells in melanoma. Assay used: immunoSEQ multiplex PCR; TCRdb lists only in-frame clones, some missing. Of 110,000 to 150,000 clones in the sample, 85% to 95% were seen once. This clone appeared once. Antigen specificity is unknown. Study findings and constraints: Neoantigen-specific CD4+ T cells in melanoma reportedly had diverse differentiation states. A reported correlation linked neoantigen-specific CD4+ T cells to CD8+, macrophage and B cell function.

The clonotype comes from a human donor with melanoma.

The CDR3, as DNA: TGTGCCAGCAGTGAAAGCTATATAGCAGCTTTCTTT. Translation gives CASSESYIAAFF. The chain recombines TRBV25-1 with TRBJ1-1, with D uncertain. Per the germline V gene, CDR1 is MGHDK and CDR2 is SYGVNS. The CDR3 covers 12 residues. V lost 2 bases and J lost 10, with 11 bases in between.